This is a list of T cell receptor beta chains from one sample in a study of blood T cell repertoires in COVID-19. Clones were sequenced by immunoSEQ multiplex PCR, and TCRdb holds only the in-frame ones, with some missing. The sample lists 200,000 to 250,000 clones, 80% to 90% occurring once. Sequenced material: PBMCs or T cells enriched from blood (not recorded which). These receptors were taken from a woman in her 30s who had been exposed to COVID-19. Both conserved end residues are part of each CDR3. Fields, in order: V gene, clone size, J gene, D gene, CDR3 DNA, CDR3 protein. D genes are given only for firm matches. Clone size is not always given. Where it is, it says once, few, many or a class for expanded clones.

V: TRBV7-2
size: NA
J: TRBJ1-1
D: NA
DNA: TGTGCCAGCAGCTCTATGGGGCAAGCTTTCTTT
CDR3: CASSSMGQAFF

V: TRBV7-9
size: NA
J: TRBJ1-1
D: TRBD1
DNA: TGTGCCAGCAGCTTAACAGGGGGGAACACTGAAGCTTTCTTT
CDR3: CASSLTGGNTEAFF

V: TRBV18
size: NA
J: TRBJ2-1
D: NA
DNA: TGTGCCAGCTCACCACGGTGGACGGGAGAACTAACCTACAATGAGCAGTTCTTC
CDR3: CASSPRWTGELTYNEQFF

V: TRBV2
size: NA
J: TRBJ2-1
D: TRBD2
DNA: TGTGCCAGCAGGATAAAAGCGGGAGGGCCTTTAGGTTCCTACAATGAGCAGTTCTTC
CDR3: CASRIKAGGPLGSYNEQFF

V: TRBV28
size: NA
J: TRBJ2-7
D: TRBD2
DNA: TGTGCCAGCAGTTTATTGAGACTAGCGGGAAAATACGAGCAGTACTTC
CDR3: CASSLLRLAGKYEQYF

V: TRBV3-1/TRBV3-2
size: NA
J: TRBJ1-2
D: NA
DNA: TGTGCCAGCAGACCCAAGAGGGCGTGGACGTATGGCTACACCTTC
CDR3: CASRPKRAWTYGYTF

V: TRBV16
size: once
J: TRBJ1-1
D: NA
DNA: TGTGCCAGCAGCGGACATCTCTTGAACACTGAAGCTTTCTTT
CDR3: CASSGHLLNTEAFF

V: TRBV2
size: NA
J: TRBJ1-5
D: NA
DNA: TGTGCCAGCACGGGATCCATCAATCAGCCCCAGCATTTT
CDR3: CASTGSINQPQHF

V: TRBV2
size: few
J: TRBJ2-1
D: TRBD2
DNA: TGTGCCAGCAGGGGGACTAGCCGCAATGAGCAGTTCTTC
CDR3: CASRGTSRNEQFF

V: TRBV11-2
size: once
J: TRBJ2-2
D: NA
DNA: TGTGCCAGCAGCTTAGATCCCAACTCTGCGAACACCGGGGAGCTGTTTTTT
CDR3: CASSLDPNSANTGELFF

V: TRBV3-1/TRBV3-2
size: NA
J: TRBJ2-7
D: TRBD2
DNA: TGTGCCAGCAGCCAACAAGCGGGAGGTGGAGAGCAGTACTTC
CDR3: CASSQQAGGGEQYF

V: TRBV6-6
size: NA
J: TRBJ1-1
D: TRBD1
DNA: TGTGCCAGCAGTTCCGGGACAGGGGGCATTACTGAAGCTTTCTTT
CDR3: CASSSGTGGITEAFF

V: TRBV28
size: NA
J: TRBJ2-3
D: TRBD2
DNA: TGTGCCAGCGATATAGCGGGCGCTACGGCAGATACGCAGTATTTT
CDR3: CASDIAGATADTQYF

V: TRBV15
size: NA
J: TRBJ1-5
D: NA
DNA: TGTGCCACCAGCAGAGACAGGGCGAATCAGCCCCAGCATTTT
CDR3: CATSRDRANQPQHF

V: TRBV24-1
size: NA
J: TRBJ2-1
D: NA
DNA: TGTGCCACCGCCCAAAGGGCCGCGGGAACATACAATGAGCAGTTCTTC
CDR3: CATAQRAAGTYNEQFF

V: TRBV4-1
size: few
J: TRBJ2-7
D: TRBD2
DNA: TGCGCCAGCAGCCAAGGTGTTTTAGGGGCTAGCGGCCTCTACGAGCAGTACTTC
CDR3: CASSQGVLGASGLYEQYF